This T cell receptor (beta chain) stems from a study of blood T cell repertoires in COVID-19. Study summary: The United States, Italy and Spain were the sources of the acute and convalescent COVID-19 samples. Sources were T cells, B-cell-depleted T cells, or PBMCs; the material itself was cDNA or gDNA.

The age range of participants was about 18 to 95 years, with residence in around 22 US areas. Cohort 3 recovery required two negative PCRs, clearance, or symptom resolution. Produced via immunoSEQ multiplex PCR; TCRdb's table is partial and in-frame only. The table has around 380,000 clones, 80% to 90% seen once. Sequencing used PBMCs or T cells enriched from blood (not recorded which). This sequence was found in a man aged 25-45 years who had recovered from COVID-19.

This CDR3 reads CASSLGLAGVNQETQYF. CDR3 bases: TGTGCCAGCAGCTTGGGGTTGGCGGGGGTAAACCAAGAGACCCAGTACTTC. The J gene is TRBJ2-5, the V gene TRBV11-2; 7 positions agree with TRBD2. The germline CDR1 and CDR2 sequences are SGHAT and FQNNGV. V dropped 3 bases and J dropped 0; count of bases not matched to a gene: 10. The CDR3 is 17 residues long. Full variable domain (remainder filled in from reference TRBV11-2 and TRBJ2-5): EAGVAQSPRYKIIEKRQSVAFWCNPISGHATLYWYQQILGQGPKLLIQFQNNGVVDDSQLPKDRFSAERLKGVDSTLKIQPAKLEDSAVYLCASSLGLAGVNQETQYFGPGTRLLVL.